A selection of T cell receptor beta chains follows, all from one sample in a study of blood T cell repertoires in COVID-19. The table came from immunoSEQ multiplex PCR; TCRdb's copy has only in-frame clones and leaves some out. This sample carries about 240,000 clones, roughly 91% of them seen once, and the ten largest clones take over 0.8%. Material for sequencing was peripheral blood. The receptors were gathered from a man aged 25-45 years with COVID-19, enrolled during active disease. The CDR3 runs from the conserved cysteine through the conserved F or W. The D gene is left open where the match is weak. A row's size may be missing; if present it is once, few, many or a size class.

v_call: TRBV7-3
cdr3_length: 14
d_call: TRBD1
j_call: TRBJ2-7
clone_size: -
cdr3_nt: TGTGCCAGCAGCTCGGGACAGTTCTCCTACGAGCAGTACTTC
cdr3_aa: CASSSGQFSYEQYF

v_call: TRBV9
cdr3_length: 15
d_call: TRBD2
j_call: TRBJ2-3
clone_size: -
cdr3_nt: TGTGCCAGCAGCGATAGCGGGGGACCCACAGATACGCAGTATTTT
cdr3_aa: CASSDSGGPTDTQYF

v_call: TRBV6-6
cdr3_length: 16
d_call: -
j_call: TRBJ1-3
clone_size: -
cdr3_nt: TGTGCCAGCAGTCGATCGGACTTTTACTCTGGAAACACCATATATTTT
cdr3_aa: CASSRSDFYSGNTIYF

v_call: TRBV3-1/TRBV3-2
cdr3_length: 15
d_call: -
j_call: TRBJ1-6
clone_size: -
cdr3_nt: TGTGCCAGCAGCCATAAAACACGATATAATTCACCCCTCCACTTT
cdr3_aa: CASSHKTRYNSPLHF

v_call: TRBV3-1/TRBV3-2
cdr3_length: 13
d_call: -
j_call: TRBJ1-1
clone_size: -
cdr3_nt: TGTGCCAGCAGACCCGACAGCGACACTGAAGCTTTCTTT
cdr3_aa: CASRPDSDTEAFF

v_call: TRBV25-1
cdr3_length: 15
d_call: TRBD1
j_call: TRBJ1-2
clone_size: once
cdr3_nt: TGTGCCAGCAGTGAACCGGGCGGGACAGCCTATGGCTACACCTTC
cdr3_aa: CASSEPGGTAYGYTF

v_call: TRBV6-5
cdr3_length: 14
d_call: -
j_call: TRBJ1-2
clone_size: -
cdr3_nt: TGTGCCAGCAGTTACTCGCCGGGAACCTATGGCTACACCTTC
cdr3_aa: CASSYSPGTYGYTF

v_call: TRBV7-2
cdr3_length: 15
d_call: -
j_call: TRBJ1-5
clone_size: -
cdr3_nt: TGTGCCAGCAGCTGGGGCGGGGTTTGGAATCAGCCCCAGCATTTT
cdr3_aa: CASSWGGVWNQPQHF

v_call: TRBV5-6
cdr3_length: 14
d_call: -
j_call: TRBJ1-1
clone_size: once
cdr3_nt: TGTGCCAGCAGACCGGGGGGTCTGAACACTGAAGCTTTCTTT
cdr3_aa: CASRPGGLNTEAFF

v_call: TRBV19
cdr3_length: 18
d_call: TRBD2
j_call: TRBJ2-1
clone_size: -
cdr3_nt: TGTGCCAGTAGCATAGGGTGGCGGGGGACGCACTCCTACAATGAGCAGTTCTTC
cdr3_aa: CASSIGWRGTHSYNEQFF

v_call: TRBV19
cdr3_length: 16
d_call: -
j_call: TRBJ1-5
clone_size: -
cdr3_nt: TGTGCCAGTACTTCGACCATCGGGGGTAACAATCAGCCCCAGCATTTT
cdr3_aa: CASTSTIGGNNQPQHF

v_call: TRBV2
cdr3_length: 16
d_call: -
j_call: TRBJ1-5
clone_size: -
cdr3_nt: TGTGCCAGCAGTGGGCTGGGAGTGGGAAGCAATCAGCCCCAGCATTTT
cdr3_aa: CASSGLGVGSNQPQHF

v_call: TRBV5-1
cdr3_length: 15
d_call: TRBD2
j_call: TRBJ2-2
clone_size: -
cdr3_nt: TGCGCCAGCAGCTTGGCGGGGGGAAACACCGGGGAGCTGTTTTTT
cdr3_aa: CASSLAGGNTGELFF

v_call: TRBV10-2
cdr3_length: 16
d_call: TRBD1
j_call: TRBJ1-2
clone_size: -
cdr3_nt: TGCGCCAGCATCGGACCATTTACAGGGGGCGTTTCGCCCTACACCTTC
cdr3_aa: CASIGPFTGGVSPYTF

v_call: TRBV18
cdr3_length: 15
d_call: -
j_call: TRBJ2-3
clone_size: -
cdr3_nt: TGTGCCAGCTCACCCCAGACTACCACCACAGATACGCAGTATTTT
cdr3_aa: CASSPQTTTTDTQYF

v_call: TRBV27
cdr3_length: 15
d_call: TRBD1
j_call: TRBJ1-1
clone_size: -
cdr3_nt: TGTGCCAGCAGTCCCCGACAGGGCGTGAACACTGAAGCTTTCTTT
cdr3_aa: CASSPRQGVNTEAFF

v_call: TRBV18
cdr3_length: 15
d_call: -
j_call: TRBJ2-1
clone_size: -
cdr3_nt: TGTGCCAGCTCACAGGACTACCTCTCCTACAATGAGCAGTTCTTC
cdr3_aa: CASSQDYLSYNEQFF

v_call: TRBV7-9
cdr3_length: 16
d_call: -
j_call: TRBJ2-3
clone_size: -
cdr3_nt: TGTGCCAGCAGCTTACTTATCACAGGAGGCACAGATACGCAGTATTTT
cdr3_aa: CASSLLITGGTDTQYF

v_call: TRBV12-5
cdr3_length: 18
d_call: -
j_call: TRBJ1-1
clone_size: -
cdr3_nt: TGTGCTAGTGGTTTGCGTATTGGTGTGGATCCCGCGAGGTCTGAAGCTTTCTTT
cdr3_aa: CASGLRIGVDPARSEAFF

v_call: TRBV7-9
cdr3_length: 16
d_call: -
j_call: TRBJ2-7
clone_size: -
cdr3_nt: TGTGCCAGCAGTTCCTGGGGGCAGGGTAGTTTCCACGAGCAGTACTTC
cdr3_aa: CASSSWGQGSFHEQYF

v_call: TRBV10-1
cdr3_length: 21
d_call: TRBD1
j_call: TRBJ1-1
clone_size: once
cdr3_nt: TGCGCCAGCAGTGAGTCTGGGTTGAGGGGGCCCGGACCCTTGGGGAACACTGAAGCTTTCTTT
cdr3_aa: CASSESGLRGPGPLGNTEAFF

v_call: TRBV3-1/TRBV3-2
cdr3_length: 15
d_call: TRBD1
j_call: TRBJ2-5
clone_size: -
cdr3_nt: TGTGCCAGCAGCCCCCCGGGACAGGGGTGGGAGACCCAGTACTTC
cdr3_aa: CASSPPGQGWETQYF

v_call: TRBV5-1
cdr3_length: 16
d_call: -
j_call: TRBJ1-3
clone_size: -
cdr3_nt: TGCGCCAGCAGCTTGGAGCCGGGTTCTTCTGGAAACACCATATATTTT
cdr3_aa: CASSLEPGSSGNTIYF

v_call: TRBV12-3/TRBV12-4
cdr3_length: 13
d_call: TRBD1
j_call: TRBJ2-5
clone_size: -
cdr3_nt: TGTGCCAGCAACCACAGGGGGCTGGAGACCCAGTACTTC
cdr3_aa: CASNHRGLETQYF

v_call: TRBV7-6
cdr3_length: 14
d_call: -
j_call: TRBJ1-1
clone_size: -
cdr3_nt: TGTGCCAGCAGCTCCGGGGGGGCTGGCACTGAAGCTTTCTTT
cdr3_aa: CASSSGGAGTEAFF

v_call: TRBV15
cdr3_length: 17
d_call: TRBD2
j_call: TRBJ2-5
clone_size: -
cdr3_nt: TGTGCCACCAGCAGAGAGGTCCGTAGCGGGGGGGCCGGGACCCAGTACTTC
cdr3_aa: CATSREVRSGGAGTQYF

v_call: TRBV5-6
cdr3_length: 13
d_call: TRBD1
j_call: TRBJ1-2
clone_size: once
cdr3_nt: TGTGCCAGCAGCTTCAGGGGGGCCTATGGCTACACCTTC
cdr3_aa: CASSFRGAYGYTF

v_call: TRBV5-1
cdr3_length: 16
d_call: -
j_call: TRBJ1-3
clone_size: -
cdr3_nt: TGCGCCAGCAGCTTGGCCGACAGGCTCTCTGGAAACACCATATATTTT
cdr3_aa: CASSLADRLSGNTIYF

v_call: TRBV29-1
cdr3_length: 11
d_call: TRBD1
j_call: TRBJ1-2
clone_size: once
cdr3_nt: TGCAGCGTGACAGGGTTGGACGGCTACACCTTC
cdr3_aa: CSVTGLDGYTF

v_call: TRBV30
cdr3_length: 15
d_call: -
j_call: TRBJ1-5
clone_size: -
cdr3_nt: TGTGCCTGGAGTGATTTGGCAGGCCGCAATCAGCCCCAGCATTTT
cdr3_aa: CAWSDLAGRNQPQHF

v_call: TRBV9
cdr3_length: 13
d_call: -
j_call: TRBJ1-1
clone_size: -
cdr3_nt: TGTGCCAGCAGCCCCCGGGGAAGGGATGAAGCTTTCTTT
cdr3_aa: CASSPRGRDEAFF

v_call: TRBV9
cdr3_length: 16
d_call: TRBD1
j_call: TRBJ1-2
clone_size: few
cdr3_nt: TGTGCCAGCAGCCCTTGGACAGGGGGCGAGTTGGGTGGCTACACCTTC
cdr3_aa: CASSPWTGGELGGYTF

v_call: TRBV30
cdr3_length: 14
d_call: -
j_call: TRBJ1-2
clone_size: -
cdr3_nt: TGTGCCTGGAGCCTATTTGGAGGGCTGGGCGGCTACACCTTC
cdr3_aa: CAWSLFGGLGGYTF